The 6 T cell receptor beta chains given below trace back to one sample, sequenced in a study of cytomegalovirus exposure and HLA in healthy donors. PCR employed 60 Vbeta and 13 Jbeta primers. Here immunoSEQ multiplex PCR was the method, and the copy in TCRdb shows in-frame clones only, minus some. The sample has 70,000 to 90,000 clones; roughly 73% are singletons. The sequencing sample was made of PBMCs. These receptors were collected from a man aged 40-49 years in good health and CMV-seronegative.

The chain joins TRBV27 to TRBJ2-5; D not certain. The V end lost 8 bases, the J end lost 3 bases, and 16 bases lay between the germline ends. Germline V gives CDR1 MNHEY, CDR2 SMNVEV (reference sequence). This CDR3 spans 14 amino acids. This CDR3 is CASGHRFQEETQYF. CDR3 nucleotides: TGTGCCAGCGGCCATCGATTCCAGGAAGAGACCCAGTACTTC.

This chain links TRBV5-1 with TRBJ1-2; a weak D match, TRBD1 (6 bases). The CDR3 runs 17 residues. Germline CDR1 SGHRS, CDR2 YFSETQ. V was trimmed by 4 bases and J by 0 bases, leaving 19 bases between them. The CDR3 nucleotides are TGCGCCAGCAGCACCACCTACAGGGATAGAGCTAACTATGGCTACACCTTC. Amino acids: CASSTTYRDRANYGYTF.

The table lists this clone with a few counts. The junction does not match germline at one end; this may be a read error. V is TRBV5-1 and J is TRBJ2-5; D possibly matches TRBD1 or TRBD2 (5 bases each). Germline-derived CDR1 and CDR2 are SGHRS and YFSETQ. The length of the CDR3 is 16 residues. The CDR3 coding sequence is TGCGCCAGCAGGTTGGGGGTAATAGGGGATACGGAGACCCAGTACTTC. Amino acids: CASRLGVIGDTETQYF.

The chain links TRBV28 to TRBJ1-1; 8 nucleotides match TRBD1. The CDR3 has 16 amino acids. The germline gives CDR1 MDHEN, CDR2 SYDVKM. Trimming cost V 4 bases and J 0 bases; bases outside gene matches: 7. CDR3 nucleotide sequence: TGTGCCAGCAGTTCCCCTGGGACAGGTATGAACACTGAAGCTTTCTTT. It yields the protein CASSSPGTGMNTEAFF.

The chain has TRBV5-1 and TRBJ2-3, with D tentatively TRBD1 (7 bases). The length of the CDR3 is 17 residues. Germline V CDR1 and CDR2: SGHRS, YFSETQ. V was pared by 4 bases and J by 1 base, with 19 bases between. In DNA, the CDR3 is TGCGCCAGCAGCCCCGGAGGAGGGGGCGGAGGCACAGATACGCAGTATTTT. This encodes CASSPGGGGGGTDTQYF. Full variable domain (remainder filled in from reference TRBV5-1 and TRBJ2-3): KAGVTQTPRYLIKTRGQQVTLSCSPISGHRSVSWYQQTPGQGLQFLFEYFSETQRNKGNFPGRFSGRQFSNSRSEMNVSTLELGDSALYLCASSPGGGGGGTDTQYFGPGTRLTVL.

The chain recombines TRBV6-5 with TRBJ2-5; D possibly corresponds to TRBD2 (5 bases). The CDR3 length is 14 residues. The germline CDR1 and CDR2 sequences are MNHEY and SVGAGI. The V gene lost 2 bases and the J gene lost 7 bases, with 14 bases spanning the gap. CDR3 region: CASSYGLASGTQYF. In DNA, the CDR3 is TGTGCCAGCAGTTACGGCCTAGCATCCGGGACCCAGTACTTC.